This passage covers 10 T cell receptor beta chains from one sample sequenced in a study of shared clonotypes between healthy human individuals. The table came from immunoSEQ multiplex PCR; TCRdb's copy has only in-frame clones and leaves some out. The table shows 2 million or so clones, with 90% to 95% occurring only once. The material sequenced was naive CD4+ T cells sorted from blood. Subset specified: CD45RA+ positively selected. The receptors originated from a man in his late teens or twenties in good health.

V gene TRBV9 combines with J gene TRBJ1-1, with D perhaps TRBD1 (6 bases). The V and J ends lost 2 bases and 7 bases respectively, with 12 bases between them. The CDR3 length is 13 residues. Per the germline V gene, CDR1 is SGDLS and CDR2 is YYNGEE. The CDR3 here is CASSVFGTSEAFF. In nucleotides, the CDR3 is TGTGCCAGCAGCGTCTTCGGGACAAGTGAAGCTTTCTTT.

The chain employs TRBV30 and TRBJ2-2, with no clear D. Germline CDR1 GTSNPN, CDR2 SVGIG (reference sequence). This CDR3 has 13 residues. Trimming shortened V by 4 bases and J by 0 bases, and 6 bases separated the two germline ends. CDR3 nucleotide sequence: TGTGCCTGGACAGCGTCGAACACCGGGGAGCTGTTTTTT. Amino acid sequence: CAWTASNTGELFF.

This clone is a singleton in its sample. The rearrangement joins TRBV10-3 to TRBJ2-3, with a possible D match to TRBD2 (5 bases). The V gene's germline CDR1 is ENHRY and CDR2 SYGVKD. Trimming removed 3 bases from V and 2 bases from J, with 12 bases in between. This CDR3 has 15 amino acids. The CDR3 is CAISELGQDTDTQYF. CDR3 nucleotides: TGTGCCATCAGTGAACTAGGCCAGGACACAGATACGCAGTATTTT.

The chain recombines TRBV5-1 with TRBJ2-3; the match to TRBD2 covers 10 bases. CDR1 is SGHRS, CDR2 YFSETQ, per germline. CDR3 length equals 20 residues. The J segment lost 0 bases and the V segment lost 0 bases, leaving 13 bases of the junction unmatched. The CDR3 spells CASSLGGLAGVLPSTDTQYF. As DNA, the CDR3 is TGCGCCAGCAGCTTGGGGGGGCTAGCGGGAGTTCTACCCAGCACAGATACGCAGTATTTT.

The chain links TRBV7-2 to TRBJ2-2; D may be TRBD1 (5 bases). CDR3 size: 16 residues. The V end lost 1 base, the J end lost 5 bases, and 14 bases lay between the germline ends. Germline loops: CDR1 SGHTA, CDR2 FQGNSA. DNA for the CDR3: TGTGCCAGCAGCTTAGGCCCCCAAGGGGTAACCGGGGAGCTGTTTTTT. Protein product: CASSLGPQGVTGELFF. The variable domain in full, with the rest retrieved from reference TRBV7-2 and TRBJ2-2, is GAGVSQSPSNKVTEKGKDVELRCDPISGHTALYWYRQSLGQGLEFLIYFQGNSAPDKSGLPSDRFSAERTGGSVSTLTIQRTQQEDSAVYLCASSLGPQGVTGELFFGEGSRLTVL.

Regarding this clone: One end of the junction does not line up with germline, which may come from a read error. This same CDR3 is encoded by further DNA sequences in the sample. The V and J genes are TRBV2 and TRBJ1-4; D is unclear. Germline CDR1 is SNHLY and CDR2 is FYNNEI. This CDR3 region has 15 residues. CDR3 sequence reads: CASSEAEQSNEKLFF. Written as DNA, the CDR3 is TGTGCCAGCAGTGAAGCGGAACAGTCTAATGAAAAACTGTTTTTC.

The CDR3: CASSQEWLAGPYNEQFF. The DNA for the CDR3 is TGCGCCAGCAGCCAAGAATGGCTAGCGGGCCCCTACAATGAGCAGTTCTTC. This chain connects TRBV4-1 to TRBJ2-1, with 8 bases matching TRBD2. Germline CDR1 MGHRA, CDR2 YSYEKL. CDR3 length equals 17 residues. Trimming removed 0 bases from V and 2 bases from J; junction bases left unmatched: 6.

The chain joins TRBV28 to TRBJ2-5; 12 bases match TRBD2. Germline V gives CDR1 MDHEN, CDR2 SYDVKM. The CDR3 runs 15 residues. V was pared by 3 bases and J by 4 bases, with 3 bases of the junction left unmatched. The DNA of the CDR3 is TGTGCCAGCAGTTTTCCTAGCGGGGGGGCAGAGACCCAGTACTTC. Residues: CASSFPSGGAETQYF.

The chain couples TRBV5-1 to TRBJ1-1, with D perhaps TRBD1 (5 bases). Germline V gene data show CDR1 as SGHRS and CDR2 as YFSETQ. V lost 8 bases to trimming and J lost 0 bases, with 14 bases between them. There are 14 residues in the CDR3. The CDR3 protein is CASNVDSMNTEAFF. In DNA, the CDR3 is TGCGCCAGTAACGTAGACAGTATGAACACTGAAGCTTTCTTT.

The CDR3 reads CSARLNNEQFF. CDR3 nucleotides: TGCAGTGCTAGACTGAACAATGAGCAGTTCTTC. The chain uses TRBV20-1 and TRBJ2-1, with unresolved D. Trimming took 2 bases from V and 5 from J, leaving 4 bases between them. The CDR3 consists of 11 residues. CDR1 is DFQATT, CDR2 SNEGSKA, per germline (reference sequence).